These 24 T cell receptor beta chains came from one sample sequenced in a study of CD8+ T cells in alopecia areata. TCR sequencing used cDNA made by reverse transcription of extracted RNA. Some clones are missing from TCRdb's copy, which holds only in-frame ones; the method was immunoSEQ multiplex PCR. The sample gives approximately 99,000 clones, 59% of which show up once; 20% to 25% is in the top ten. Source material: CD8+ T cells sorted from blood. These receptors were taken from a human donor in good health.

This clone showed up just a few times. The CDR3 sequence: CASSNGWNEQFF. CDR3 bases: TGTGCCAGCAGCAATGGGTGGAATGAGCAGTTCTTC. The gene calls are TRBV11-2 and TRBJ2-1; D not resolved. The CDR3 extends over 12 amino acids. CDR1 and CDR2 from the germline V gene are SGHAT and FQNNGV. The germline V and J ends were trimmed by 5 bases and 7 bases, with 9 bases remaining between them.

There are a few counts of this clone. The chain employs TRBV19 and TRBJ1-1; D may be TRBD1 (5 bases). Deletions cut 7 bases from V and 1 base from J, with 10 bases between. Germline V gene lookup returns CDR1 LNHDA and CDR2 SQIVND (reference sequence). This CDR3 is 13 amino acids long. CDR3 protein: CASKWGPNTEAFF. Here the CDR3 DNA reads TGTGCCAGTAAGTGGGGCCCGAACACTGAAGCTTTCTTT.

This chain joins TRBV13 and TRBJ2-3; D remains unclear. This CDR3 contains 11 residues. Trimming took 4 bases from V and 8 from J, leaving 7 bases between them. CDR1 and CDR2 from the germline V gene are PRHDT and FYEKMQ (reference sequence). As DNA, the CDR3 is TGTGCCAGCAGCTCCGCGCGTACGCAGTATTTT. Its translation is CASSSARTQYF. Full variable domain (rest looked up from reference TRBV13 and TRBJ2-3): AAGVIQSPRHLIKEKRETATLKCYPIPRHDTVYWYQQGPGQDPQFLISFYEKMQSDKGSIPDRFSAQQFSDYHSELNMSSLELGDSALYFCASSSARTQYFGPGTRLTVL.

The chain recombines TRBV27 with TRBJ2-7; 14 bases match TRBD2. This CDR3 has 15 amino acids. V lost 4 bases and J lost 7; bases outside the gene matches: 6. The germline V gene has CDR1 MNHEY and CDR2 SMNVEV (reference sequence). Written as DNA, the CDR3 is TGTGCCAGCAGTTCGACTAGCGGGGGGGCTCGGGAGCAGTACTTC. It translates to CASSSTSGGAREQYF.

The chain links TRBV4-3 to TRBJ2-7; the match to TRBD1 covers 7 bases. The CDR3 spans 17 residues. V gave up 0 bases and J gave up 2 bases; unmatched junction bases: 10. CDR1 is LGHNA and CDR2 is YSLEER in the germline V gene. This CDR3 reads CASSQESGAGGTYEQYF. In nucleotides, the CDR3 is TGCGCCAGCAGCCAAGAGTCAGGGGCAGGGGGAACCTACGAGCAGTACTTC.

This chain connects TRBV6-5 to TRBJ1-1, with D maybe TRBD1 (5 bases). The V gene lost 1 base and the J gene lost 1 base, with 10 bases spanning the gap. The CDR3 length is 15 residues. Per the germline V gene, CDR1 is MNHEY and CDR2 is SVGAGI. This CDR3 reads CASSYWGGTNTEAFF. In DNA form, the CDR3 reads TGTGCCAGCAGTTACTGGGGGGGAACGAACACTGAAGCTTTCTTT.

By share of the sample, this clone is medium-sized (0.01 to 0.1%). The DNA for the CDR3 is TGTGCCAGCAGTCCGAGGGGGGGCGAGACTGAAGCTTTCTTT. Translated, it gives CASSPRGGETEAFF. This rearrangement joins TRBV6-4 to TRBJ1-1; maybe TRBD1 (6 bases). Trimming left V 5 bases short and J 5 bases short, with 15 bases between. From germline, CDR1 is MRHNA and CDR2 SNTAGT. The CDR3 has 14 residues.

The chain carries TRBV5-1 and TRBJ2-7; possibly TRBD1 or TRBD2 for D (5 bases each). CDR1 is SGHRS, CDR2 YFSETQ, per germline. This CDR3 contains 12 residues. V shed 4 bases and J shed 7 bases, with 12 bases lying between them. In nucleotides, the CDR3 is TGCGCCAGCAGCGATACCTGGGGGGAGCAGTACTTC. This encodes CASSDTWGEQYF.

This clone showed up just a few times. CDR3 protein: CASSAILGETQYF. DNA for the CDR3: TGTGCCAGCAGCGCCATCTTGGGAGAGACCCAGTACTTC. The V and J genes are TRBV7-9 and TRBJ2-5; no definite D call. Trimming pared 5 bases from V and 4 bases from J, leaving 11 bases between. This CDR3 region has 13 residues. Germline V gene sequence: CDR1 SEHNR, CDR2 FQNEAQ (reference sequence).

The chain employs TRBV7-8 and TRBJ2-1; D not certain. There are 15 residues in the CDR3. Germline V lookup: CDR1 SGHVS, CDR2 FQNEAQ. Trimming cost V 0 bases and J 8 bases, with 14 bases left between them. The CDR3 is CASSLASLEYDEQFF. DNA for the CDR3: TGTGCCAGCAGCTTAGCGTCCCTAGAGTACGATGAGCAGTTCTTC. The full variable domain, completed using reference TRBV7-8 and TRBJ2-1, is GAGVSQSPRYKVAKRGQDVALRCDPISGHVSLFWYQQALGQGPEFLTYFQNEAQLDKSGLPSDRFFAERPEGSVSTLKIQRTQQEDSAVYLCASSLASLEYDEQFFGPGTRLTVL.

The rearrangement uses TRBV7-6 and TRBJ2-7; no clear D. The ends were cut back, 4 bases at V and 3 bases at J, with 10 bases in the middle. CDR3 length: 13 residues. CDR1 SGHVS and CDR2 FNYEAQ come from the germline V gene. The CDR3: CASSCRHCYEQYF. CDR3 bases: TGTGCCAGCAGCTGTCGACATTGCTACGAGCAGTACTTC.

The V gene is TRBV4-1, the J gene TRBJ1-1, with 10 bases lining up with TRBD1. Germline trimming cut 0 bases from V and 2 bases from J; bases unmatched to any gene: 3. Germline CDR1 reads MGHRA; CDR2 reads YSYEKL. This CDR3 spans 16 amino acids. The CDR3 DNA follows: TGCGCCAGCAGCCAAGATGGGACAGGGGTTAACACTGAAGCTTTCTTT. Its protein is CASSQDGTGVNTEAFF.

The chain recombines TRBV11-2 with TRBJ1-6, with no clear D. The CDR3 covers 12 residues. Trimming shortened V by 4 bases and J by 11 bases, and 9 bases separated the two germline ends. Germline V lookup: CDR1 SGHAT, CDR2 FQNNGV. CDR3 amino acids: CASSSWSTPLHF. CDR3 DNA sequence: TGTGCCAGCAGCTCGTGGTCGACACCCCTCCACTTT.

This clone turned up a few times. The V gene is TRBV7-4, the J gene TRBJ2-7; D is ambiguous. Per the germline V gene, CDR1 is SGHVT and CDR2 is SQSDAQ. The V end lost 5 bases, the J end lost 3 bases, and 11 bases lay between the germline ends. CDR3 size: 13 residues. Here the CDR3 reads CASSLDAGYEQYF. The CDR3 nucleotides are TGTGCCAGCAGCCTGGACGCAGGCTACGAGCAGTACTTC.

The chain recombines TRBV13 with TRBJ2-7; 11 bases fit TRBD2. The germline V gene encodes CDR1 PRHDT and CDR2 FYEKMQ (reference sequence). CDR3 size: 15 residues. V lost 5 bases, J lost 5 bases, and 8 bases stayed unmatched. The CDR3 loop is CASSPGTSGIDEQYF. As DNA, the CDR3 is TGTGCCAGCAGCCCTGGGACTAGCGGCATCGACGAGCAGTACTTC.

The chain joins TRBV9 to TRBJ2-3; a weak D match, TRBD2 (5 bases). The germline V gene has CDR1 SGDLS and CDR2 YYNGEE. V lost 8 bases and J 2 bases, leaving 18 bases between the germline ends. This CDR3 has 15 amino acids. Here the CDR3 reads CASSRPSGNTDTQYF. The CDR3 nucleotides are TGTGCCAGTAGTCGCCCTTCCGGGAACACAGATACGCAGTATTTT.

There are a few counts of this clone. CDR3: CASTPRGWYGEAFF. The CDR3 DNA is TGTGCCAGCACTCCCCGGGGGTGGTACGGTGAAGCTTTCTTT. The V gene is TRBV28, the J gene TRBJ1-1; a weak D match, TRBD1 (5 bases). V was pared by 7 bases and J by 7 bases, with 19 bases between. The CDR3 totals 14 residues. Germline CDR1 MDHEN, CDR2 SYDVKM.

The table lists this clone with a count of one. The CDR3 here is CASSLRDTPGELFF. For the CDR3, the DNA is TGTGCCAGCAGCCTCCGGGACACTCCAGGGGAGCTGTTTTTT. J is TRBJ2-2 and V is TRBV14; TRBD1 might be the D (6 bases). Germline assignment: CDR1 SGHDN and CDR2 FVKESK. There are 14 residues in the CDR3. Trimming left V 4 bases short and J 8 bases short, with 14 bases between.

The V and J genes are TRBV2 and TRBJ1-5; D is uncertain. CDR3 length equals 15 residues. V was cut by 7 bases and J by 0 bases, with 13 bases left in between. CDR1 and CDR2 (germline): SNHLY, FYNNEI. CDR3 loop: CASTPGGYSNQPQHF. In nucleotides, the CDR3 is TGTGCCAGCACCCCCGGCGGATATAGCAATCAGCCCCAGCATTTT.

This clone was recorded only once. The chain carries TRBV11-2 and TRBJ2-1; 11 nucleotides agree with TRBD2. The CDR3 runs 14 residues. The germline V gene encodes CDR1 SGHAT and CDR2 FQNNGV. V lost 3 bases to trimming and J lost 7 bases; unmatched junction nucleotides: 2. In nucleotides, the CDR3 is TGTGCCAGCAGCTTTACTAGCGGGGGAAATGAGCAGTTCTTC. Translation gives CASSFTSGGNEQFF.

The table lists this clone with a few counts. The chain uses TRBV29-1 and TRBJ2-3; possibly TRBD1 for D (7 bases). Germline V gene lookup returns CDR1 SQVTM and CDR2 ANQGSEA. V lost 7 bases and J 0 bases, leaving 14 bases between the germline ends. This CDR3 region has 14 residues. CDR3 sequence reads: CSAAGQRSTDTQYF. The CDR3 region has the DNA TGCAGCGCTGCGGGACAGCGTAGCACAGATACGCAGTATTTT.

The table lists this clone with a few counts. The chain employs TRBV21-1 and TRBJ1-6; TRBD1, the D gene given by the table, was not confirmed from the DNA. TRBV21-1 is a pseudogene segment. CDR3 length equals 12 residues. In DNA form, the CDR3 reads TGTGTACAGGGGGCAGGTAATTCACCCCTCCACTTT. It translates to CVQGAGNSPLHF.

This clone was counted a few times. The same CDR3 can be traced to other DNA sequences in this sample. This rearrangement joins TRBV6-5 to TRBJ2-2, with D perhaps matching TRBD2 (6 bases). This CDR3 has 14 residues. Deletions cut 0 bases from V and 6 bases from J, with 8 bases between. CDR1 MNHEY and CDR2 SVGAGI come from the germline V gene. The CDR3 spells CASSYSTGAGELFF. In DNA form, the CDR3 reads TGTGCCAGCAGTTACTCGACGGGAGCCGGGGAGCTGTTTTTT.

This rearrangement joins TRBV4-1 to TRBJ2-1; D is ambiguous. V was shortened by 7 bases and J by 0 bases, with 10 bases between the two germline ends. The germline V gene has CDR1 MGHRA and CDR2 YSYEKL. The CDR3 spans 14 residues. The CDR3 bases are TGCGCCAGCACGTCAAGGAGCTCCTACAATGAGCAGTTCTTC. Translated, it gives CASTSRSSYNEQFF.